Reported below is one TCR beta chain. No cognate antigen has been identified for it. It has no much larger one-base neighbor in the sample; base qualities were not kept. TCR beta repertoires were profiled from peripheral blood of roughly twelve young patients with multiple sclerosis to demonstrate the VDJtools post-analysis software. The patients with multiple sclerosis were children and adolescents between about 6 and 16 years of age. The data were obtained in a study of post-analysis software for immune sequencing data (dated by TCRdb to between 2014 and 2016). About the full investigation: Relapsing-remitting, secondary progressive and progressive-relapsing multiple sclerosis were recorded as disease courses, and subtype annotation was lacking for some patients. The multiple sclerosis patient repertoires were compared with ten to eleven previously published healthy control repertoires from donors aged about 6 to 28 years. A subset of samples was prepared in parallel using single-end sample barcoding, then pooled and co-amplified after Illumina adapter ligation. Study-level results and caveats: Patients showed significantly higher frequencies than controls for a handful of TRBV segments, among them TRBV5-6, TRBV5-1 and TRBV20-1. The control group was slightly older than the multiple sclerosis patient group. Strong co-clustering of samples prepared in the same batch was shown by direct clustering with F measure, prompting a batch-effect correction. Compared with controls, multiple sclerosis patients had significantly lower normalized Chao1 diversity, a finding suggesting substantial peripheral T-cell clonal expansion.

Preparation of the library involved PCR. Instrument on record: Illumina HiSeq 2500. Unique molecular identifiers were incorporated into TCR beta cDNA libraries to reduce PCR and sequencing biases. Every 1 to 10 million input T cells yielded about 500,000 cDNA molecules, meaning each molecule approximated one T cell. Patient libraries were prepared and sequenced with the same protocol used for the earlier healthy control dataset. Samples belonging to the same batch were prepared together, multiplexed and sequenced on a shared HiSeq lane. The original methods were these. MIGEC was used to process the raw barcoded reads, and molecular identifier groups with only a single read were discarded before consensus assembly and CDR3 extraction. Clonotype tables were post-analysed with VDJtools, and diversity was normalized by down-sampling all datasets to the smallest sample size. Repertoire overlap clustering matched CDR3 amino acid but not nucleotide sequences to correct batch-related cross-sample contamination. The raw public reads went through TCRdb reprocessing: fastp at Q25, MiXCR clone calling, in-frame beta chains kept. CDR3 protein sequences are deduplicated, and each keeps its most common genes and DNA. TCRdb's processing, not the authors' own work, is the source of the V and J calls. The sample table holds a few hundred thousand distinct CDR3 sequences, of which roughly 35% were seen once. The ten biggest clones cover over 10% of the sample.

The CDR3 measures 16 amino acids from cysteine to phenylalanine. Only CDR3 DNA is held: 48 bases, read in frame from base 1. Based on the germline V gene, the CDR1 and CDR2 sequences are LGHNA and YSLEER. Trimmed from V: 6 bases; trimmed from J: 0 bases; junction bases lacking a gene match: 8. The chain is assembled from TRBV4-3 and TRBJ2-3; 8 bases in between match TRBD2. The sequence was obtained from a girl aged 5 to 17 with multiple sclerosis. Material: blood. The CDR3 protein is CASSNERGSSTDTQYF. The sequenced DNA: TGCGCCAGCAGTAATGAGCGGGGGTCTAGCACAGATACGCAGTATTTT.